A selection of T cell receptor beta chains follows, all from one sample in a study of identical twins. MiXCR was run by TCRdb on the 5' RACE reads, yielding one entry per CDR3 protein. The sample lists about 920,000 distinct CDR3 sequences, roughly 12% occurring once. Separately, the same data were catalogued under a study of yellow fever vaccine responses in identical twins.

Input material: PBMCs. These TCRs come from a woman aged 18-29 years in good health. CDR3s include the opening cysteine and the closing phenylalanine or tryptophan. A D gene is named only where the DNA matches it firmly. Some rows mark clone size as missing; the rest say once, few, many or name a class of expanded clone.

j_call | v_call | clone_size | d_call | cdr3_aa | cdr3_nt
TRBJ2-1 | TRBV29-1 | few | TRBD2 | CSVVAVAGGHSEQFF | TGCAGCGTTGTTGCTGTAGCGGGGGGGCACAGTGAGCAGTTCTTC
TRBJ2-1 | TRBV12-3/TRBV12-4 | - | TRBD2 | CASLGIWGGDNEQFF | TGTGCCAGCTTAGGTATTTGGGGGGGGGACAATGAGCAGTTCTTC
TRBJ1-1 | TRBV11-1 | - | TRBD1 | CASSFAGTGGGTEAFF | TGTGCCAGCAGCTTTGCCGGGACAGGGGGCGGCACTGAAGCTTTCTTT
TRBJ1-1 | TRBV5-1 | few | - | CASSLGSNLEAFF | TGCGCCAGCAGCCTCGGATCTAACTTGGAAGCTTTCTTT
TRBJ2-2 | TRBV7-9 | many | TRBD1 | CASSLDGQGTGELFF | TGTGCCAGCAGCTTAGATGGACAGGGCACCGGGGAGCTGTTTTTT
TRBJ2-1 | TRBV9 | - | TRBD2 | CASSVEGTSGYNEQFF | TGTGCCAGCAGCGTAGAGGGGACTAGCGGTTACAATGAGCAGTTCTTC
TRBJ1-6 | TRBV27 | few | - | CASSLSWQFNSPLHF | TGTGCCAGCAGTTTATCGTGGCAGTTTAATTCACCCCTCCACTTT
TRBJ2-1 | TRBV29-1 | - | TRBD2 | CSVMGLSGPYNEQFF | TGCAGCGTTATGGGACTATCGGGTCCCTACAATGAGCAGTTCTTC
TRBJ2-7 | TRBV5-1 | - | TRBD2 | CASSFALAGHYEQYF | TGCGCCAGCAGCTTCGCGCTAGCGGGGCACTACGAGCAGTACTTC
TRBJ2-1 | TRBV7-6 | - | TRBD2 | CASSLSGRDQFF | TGTGCCAGCAGCCTGAGCGGGAGGGACCAGTTCTTC
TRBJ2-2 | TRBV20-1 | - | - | CSARDSTTNTGELFF | TGCAGTGCTAGAGATAGCACCACGAACACCGGGGAGCTGTTTTTT
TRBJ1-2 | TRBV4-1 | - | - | CASSLLEGGVYGYTF | TGCGCCAGCAGCCTCTTGGAGGGGGGGGTCTATGGCTACACCTTC
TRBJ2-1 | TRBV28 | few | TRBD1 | CASRDPGTDYNEQFF | TGTGCCAGCAGGGACCCCGGGACAGACTACAATGAGCAGTTCTTC
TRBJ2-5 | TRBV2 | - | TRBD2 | CASSDVVAGDGETQYF | TGTGCCAGCAGTGACGTAGTAGCGGGAGATGGGGAGACCCAGTACTTC
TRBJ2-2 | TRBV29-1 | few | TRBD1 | CSGGQAGAGELFF | TGCAGCGGGGGACAGGCTGGAGCCGGGGAGCTGTTTTTT
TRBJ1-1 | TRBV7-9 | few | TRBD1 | CASSLETGTEKAFF | TGTGCCAGCAGCTTAGAAACCGGGACAGAGAAAGCTTTCTTT
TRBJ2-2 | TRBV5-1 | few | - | CASSSRAQGPNTGELFF | TGCGCCAGCAGCTCCCGGGCCCAAGGCCCGAACACCGGGGAGCTGTTTTTT
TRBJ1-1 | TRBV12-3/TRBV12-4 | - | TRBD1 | CASRRDRDTVEAFF | TGTGCCAGCAGAAGGGACAGGGATACAGTTGAAGCTTTCTTT
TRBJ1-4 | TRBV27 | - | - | CASSLSRFTNEKLFF | TGTGCCAGCAGTTTATCTCGGTTTACTAATGAAAAACTGTTTTTT
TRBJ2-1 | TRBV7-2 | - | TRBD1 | CASSPMGQSSYNEQFF | TGTGCCAGCAGCCCGATGGGACAGTCCTCCTACAATGAGCAGTTCTTC
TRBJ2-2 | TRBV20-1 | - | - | CSATDWTFTGELFF | TGCAGTGCTACCGATTGGACATTCACCGGGGAGCTGTTTTTT
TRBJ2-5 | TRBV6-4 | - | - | CASSDSGLGWQGETQYF | TGTGCCAGCAGTGACTCGGGGCTGGGTTGGCAAGGGGAGACCCAGTACTTC
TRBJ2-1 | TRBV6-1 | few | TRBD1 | CASSEGRQGPYNEQFF | TGTGCCAGCAGTGAGGGCCGACAGGGACCCTACAATGAGCAGTTCTTC
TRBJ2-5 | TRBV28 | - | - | CASSHRASNVETQYF | TGTGCCAGCAGTCATCGGGCTAGCAACGTGGAGACCCAGTACTTC
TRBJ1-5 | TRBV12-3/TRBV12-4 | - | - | CARGRQPQHF | TGTGCCCGGGGGCGTCAGCCCCAGCATTTT
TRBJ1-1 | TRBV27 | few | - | CASGDQDTLDEAFF | TGTGCCAGCGGGGATCAGGACACCCTAGATGAAGCTTTCTTT
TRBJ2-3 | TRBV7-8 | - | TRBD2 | CASSFMTSGSTDTQYF | TGTGCCAGCAGTTTCATGACTAGCGGGAGTACAGATACGCAGTATTTT
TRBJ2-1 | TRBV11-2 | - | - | CASSLVGRPSSYNEQFF | TGTGCCAGCAGCTTAGTAGGGAGGCCATCCTCCTACAATGAGCAGTTCTTC
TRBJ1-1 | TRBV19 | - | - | CASSIIGDTEAFF | TGTGCCAGTAGTATCATAGGGGACACTGAAGCTTTCTTT
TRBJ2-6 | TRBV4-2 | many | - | CASSQDMGSGANVLTF | TGTGCCAGCAGCCAAGACATGGGTTCTGGGGCCAACGTCCTGACTTTC
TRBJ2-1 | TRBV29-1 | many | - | CSVSGEQFF | TGCAGCGTTTCAGGGGAGCAGTTCTTC
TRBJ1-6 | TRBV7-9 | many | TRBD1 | CASSLDRGHSPLHF | TGTGCCAGCAGCTTAGACAGGGGGCATTCACCCCTCCACTTT
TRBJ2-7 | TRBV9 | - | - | CASSVEGGFYEQYF | TGTGCCAGCAGCGTAGAGGGGGGCTTTTACGAGCAGTACTTC
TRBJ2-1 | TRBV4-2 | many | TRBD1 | CASSQFPGQGAYNEQFF | TGTGCCAGCAGCCAATTTCCGGGACAGGGGGCCTACAATGAGCAGTTCTTC
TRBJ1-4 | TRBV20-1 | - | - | CSATGTTNEKLFF | TGCAGTGCCACCGGGACAACTAATGAAAAACTGTTTTTT
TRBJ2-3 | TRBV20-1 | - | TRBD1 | CSARRQGYSTDTQYF | TGCAGTGCTAGGCGACAGGGTTATAGCACAGATACGCAGTATTTT
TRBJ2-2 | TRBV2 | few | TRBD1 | CASSPGQGRNTGELFF | TGTGCCAGCAGCCCCGGACAGGGAAGAAACACCGGGGAGCTGTTTTTT
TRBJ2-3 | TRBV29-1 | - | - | CSVRRMGRGGLGTDTQYF | TGCAGCGTTCGTCGGATGGGCCGAGGGGGACTTGGCACAGATACGCAGTATTTT
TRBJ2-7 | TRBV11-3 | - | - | CASTLGGQKSYEQYF | TGTGCCAGCACCCTCGGAGGGCAGAAATCCTACGAGCAGTACTTC
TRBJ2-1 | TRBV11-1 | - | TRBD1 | CASSLRDRGSLASNEQFF | TGTGCCAGCAGCTTACGGGACAGGGGATCACTTGCCTCGAATGAGCAGTTCTTC
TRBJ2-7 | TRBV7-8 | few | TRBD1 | CASSPTRDRAYEQYF | TGTGCCAGCAGTCCCACCCGGGACAGGGCTTACGAGCAGTACTTC
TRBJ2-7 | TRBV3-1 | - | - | CASSQDRYGQYF | TGTGCCAGCAGCCAAGACCGCTACGGGCAGTACTTC
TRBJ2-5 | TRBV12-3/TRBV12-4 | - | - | CASSLTLGPGETQYF | TGTGCCAGCAGCCTCACTCTTGGGCCCGGGGAGACCCAGTACTTC
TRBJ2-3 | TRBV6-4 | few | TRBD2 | CASSEKASGWSTDTQYF | TGTGCCAGCAGTGAGAAGGCTAGCGGGTGGTCCACAGATACGCAGTATTTT
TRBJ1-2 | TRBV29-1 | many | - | CSVELGQGKGGYGYTF | TGCAGCGTTGAATTGGGTCAGGGGAAGGGGGGCTATGGCTACACCTTC
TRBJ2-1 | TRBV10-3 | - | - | CAISESTRDTRSSYNEQFF | TGTGCCATCAGTGAGTCGACTCGGGACACGCGAAGCTCCTACAATGAGCAGTTCTTC
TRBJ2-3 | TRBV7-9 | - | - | CASSFLDANPQYF | TGTGCCAGCAGCTTCCTGGACGCTAATCCGCAGTATTTT
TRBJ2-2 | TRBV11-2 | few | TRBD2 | CASRPLASRGGRGTGELFF | TGTGCCAGCAGACCCTTGGCGTCGCGGGGGGGCCGGGGCACCGGGGAGCTGTTTTTT
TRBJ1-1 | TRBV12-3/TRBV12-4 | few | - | CASSIGHMNTEAFF | TGTGCCAGCAGTATTGGACACATGAACACTGAAGCTTTCTTT